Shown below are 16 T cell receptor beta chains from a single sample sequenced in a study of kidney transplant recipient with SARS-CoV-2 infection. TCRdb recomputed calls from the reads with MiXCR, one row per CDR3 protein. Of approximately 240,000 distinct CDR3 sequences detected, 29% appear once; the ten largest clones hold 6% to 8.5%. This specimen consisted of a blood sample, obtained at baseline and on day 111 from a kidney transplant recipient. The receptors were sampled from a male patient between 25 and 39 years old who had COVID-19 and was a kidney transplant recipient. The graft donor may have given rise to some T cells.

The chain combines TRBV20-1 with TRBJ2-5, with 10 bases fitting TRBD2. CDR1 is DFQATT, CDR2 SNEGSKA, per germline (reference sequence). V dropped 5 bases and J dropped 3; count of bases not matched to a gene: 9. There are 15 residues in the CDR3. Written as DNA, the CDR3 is TGCAGTGCTCTGCTGGGACTAGCGCTCAAAGAGACCCAGTACTTC. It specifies CSALLGLALKETQYF.

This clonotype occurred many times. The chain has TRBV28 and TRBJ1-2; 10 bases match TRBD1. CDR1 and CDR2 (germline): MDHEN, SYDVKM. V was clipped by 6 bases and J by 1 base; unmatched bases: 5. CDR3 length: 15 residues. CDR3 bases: TGTGCCAGCAGACCGGGACAGGGGAGTAACTATGGCTACACCTTC. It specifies CASRPGQGSNYGYTF.

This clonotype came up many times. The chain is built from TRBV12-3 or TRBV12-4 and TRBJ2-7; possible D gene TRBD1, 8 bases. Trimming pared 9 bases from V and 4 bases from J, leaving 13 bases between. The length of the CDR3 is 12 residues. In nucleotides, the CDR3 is TGTGCCAGTGGACAGGGACTATACGAGCAGTACTTC. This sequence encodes CASGQGLYEQYF.

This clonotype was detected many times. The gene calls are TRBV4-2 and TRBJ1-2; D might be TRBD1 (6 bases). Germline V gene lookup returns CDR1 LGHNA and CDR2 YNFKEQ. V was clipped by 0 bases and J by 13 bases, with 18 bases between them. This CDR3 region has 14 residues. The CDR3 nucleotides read TGTGCCAGCAGCCAAGAGGAGGGGACATTCGGGGCCACCTTC. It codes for CASSQEEGTFGATF.

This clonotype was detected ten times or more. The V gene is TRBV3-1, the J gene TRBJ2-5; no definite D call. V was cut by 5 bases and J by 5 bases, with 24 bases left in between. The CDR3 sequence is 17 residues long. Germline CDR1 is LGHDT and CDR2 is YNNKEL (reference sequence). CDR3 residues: CASSCLGPISFSETQYF. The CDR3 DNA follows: TGTGCCAGCAGCTGCCTGGGTCCCATTTCTTTCTCTGAGACCCAGTACTTC.

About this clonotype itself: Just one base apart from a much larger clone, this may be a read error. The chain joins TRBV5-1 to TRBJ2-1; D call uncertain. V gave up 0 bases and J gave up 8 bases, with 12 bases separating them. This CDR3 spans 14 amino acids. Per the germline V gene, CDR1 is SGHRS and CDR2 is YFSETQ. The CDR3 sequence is CASSLGALLDEQFF. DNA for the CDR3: TGCGCCAGCAGCTTGGGCGCCCTCTTGGATGAGCAGTTCTTC. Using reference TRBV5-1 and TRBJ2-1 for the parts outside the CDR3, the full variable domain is KAGVTQTPRYLIKTRGQQVTLSCSPISGHRSVSWYQQTPGQGLQFLFEYFSETQRNKGNFPGRFSGRQFSNSRSEMNVSTLELGDSALYLCASSLGALLDEQFFGPGTRLTVL.

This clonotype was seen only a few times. CDR3 in amino acids: CASSPRTGRNNEQFF. CDR3 in DNA: TGTGCCAGCAGCCCACGGACAGGCAGGAACAATGAGCAGTTCTTC. The chain uses TRBV7-2 and TRBJ2-1; TRBD1 matches at 7 bases. V shed 5 bases, J shed 5 bases, and the junction held 9 bases outside the gene matches. The germline CDR1 and CDR2 sequences are SGHTA and FQGNSA. There are 15 residues in the CDR3.

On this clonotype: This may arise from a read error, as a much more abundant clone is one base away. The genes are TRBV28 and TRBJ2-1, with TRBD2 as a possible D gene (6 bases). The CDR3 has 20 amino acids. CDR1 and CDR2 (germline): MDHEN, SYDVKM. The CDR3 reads CACSLSWSGQTGVGYNEQFF. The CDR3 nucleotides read TGTGCCTGCAGTTTAAGCTGGAGCGGGCAAACCGGCGTTGGGTACAATGAGCAGTTCTTC.

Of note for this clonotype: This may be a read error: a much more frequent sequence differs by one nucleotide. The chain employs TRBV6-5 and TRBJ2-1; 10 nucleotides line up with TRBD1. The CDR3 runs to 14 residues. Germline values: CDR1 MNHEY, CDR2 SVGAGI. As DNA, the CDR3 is TGTGCCAGCAGGGGGACAGGGGCAACTAATGAGCAGTCCTTC. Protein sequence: CASRGTGATNEQSF.

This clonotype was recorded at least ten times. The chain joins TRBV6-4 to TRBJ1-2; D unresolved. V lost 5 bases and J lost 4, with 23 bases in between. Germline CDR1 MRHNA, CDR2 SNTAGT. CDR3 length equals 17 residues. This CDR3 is CASSCYSSHGKTYGYTF. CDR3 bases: TGTGCCAGCAGTTGCTACAGCTCACACGGAAAGACCTATGGCTACACCTTC.

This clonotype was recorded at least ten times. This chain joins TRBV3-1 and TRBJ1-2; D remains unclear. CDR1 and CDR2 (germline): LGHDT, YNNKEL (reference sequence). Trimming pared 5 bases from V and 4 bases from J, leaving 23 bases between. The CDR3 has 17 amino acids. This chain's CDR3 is CASSVGCTLRKTYGYTF. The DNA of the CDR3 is TGTGCCAGCAGCGTGGGATGCACCCTTCGAAAGACCTATGGCTACACCTTC.

Here the CDR3 reads CASRTGSNTEAFF. The CDR3 DNA reads TGTGCCTCCAGGACAGGGTCGAACACTGAAGCTTTCTTT. The V call is TRBV30, the J call TRBJ1-1; 8 bases are a match to TRBD1. After removal of 7 bases from V and 1 base from J, the junction contained 5 bases not matched to a gene. The CDR3 is 13 residues long. Per germline, CDR1 GTSNPN and CDR2 SVGIG (reference sequence).

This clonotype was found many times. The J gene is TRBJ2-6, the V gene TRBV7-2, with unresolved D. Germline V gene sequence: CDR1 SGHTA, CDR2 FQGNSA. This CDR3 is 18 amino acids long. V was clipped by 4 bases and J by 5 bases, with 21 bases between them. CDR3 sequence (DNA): TGTGCCAGCAGCTGGCTTCAGAGACGACAAAGTCGGGCCAACGTCCTGACTTTC. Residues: CASSWLQRRQSRANVLTF.

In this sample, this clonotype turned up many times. The chain's CDR3 is CASSPREGGVDEQFF. CDR3 bases: TGTGCCAGCAGCCCCCGGGAGGGCGGGGTCGATGAGCAGTTCTTC. The chain employs TRBV5-8 and TRBJ2-1, with TRBD2 matching 8 bases. V lost 4 bases to trimming and J lost 8 bases; unmatched junction nucleotides: 11. The CDR3 contains 15 residues. Germline values: CDR1 SGHTS, CDR2 YDEGEE.

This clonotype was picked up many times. The CDR3 is CASSDDCPISIRTEAFF. DNA of the CDR3: TGTGCCAGCAGCGATGATTGTCCCATTTCAATTCGCACTGAAGCTTTCTTT. The rearrangement uses TRBV3-1 and TRBJ1-1; D remains ambiguous. Germline CDR1 LGHDT, CDR2 YNNKEL (reference sequence). The CDR3 is 17 amino acids. V was pared by 5 bases and J by 4 bases, with 23 bases between.

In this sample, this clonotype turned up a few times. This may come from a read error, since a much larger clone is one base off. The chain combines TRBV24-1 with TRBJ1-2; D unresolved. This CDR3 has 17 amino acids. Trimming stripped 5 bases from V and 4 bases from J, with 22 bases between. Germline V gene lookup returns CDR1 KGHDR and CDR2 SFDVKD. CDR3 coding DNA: TGTGCCACCAGTGGTTCCCTTAGTACCGGAAAGACCTATGGCTACACCTTC. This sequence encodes CATSGSLSTGKTYGYTF.